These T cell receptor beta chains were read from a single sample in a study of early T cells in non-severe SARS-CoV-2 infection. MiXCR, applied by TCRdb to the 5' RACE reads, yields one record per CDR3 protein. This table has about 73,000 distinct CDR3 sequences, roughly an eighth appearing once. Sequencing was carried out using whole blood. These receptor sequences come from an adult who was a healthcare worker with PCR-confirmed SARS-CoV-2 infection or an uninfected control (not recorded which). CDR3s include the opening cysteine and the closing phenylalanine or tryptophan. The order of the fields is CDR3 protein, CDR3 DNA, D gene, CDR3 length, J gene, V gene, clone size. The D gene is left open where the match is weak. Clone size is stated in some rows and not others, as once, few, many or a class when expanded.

CASSQESGSGANVLTF TGTGCCAGCAGCCAAGAGTCCGGCTCTGGGGCCAACGTCCTGACTTTC NA 16 TRBJ2-6 TRBV3-1 NA
CASTAPGQGSYEQYF TGTGCCAGTACCGCCCCGGGACAGGGTTCCTACGAGCAGTACTTC TRBD1 15 TRBJ2-7 TRBV19 few
CSVGVGETQYF TGCAGCGTTGGGGTAGGGGAGACCCAGTACTTC NA 11 TRBJ2-5 TRBV29-1 few
CASSEAVKTSGGARYIQYF TGCGCCAGCAGTGAGGCAGTAAAGACTAGCGGGGGGGCGAGGTACATTCAGTACTTC TRBD2 19 TRBJ2-4 TRBV10-1 NA
CSVEVPNDTQYF TGCAGCGTTGAAGTGCCCAACGATACGCAGTATTTT NA 12 TRBJ2-3 TRBV29-1 few
CASSQGIPSYGYTF TGCGCCAGCAGCCAAGGGATCCCTTCCTATGGCTACACCTTC NA 14 TRBJ1-2 TRBV4-3 NA
CAWSEGTGGQPQHF TGTGCCTGGAGTGAGGGGACAGGGGGCCAGCCCCAGCATTTT TRBD1 14 TRBJ1-5 TRBV30 many
CSVVRDPTEAFF TGCAGCGTTGTCCGGGACCCCACTGAAGCTTTCTTT NA 12 TRBJ1-1 TRBV29-1 NA
CATTTGPYGYTF TGTGCCACGACGACAGGACCCTATGGCTACACCTTC NA 12 TRBJ1-2 TRBV10-3 NA
CASSLAGTGGAKAFF TGCGCCAGCAGCTTGGCCGGGACAGGGGGCGCGAAAGCTTTCTTT TRBD1 15 TRBJ1-1 TRBV5-1 NA
CASSRTGDSTDTQYF TGCGCCAGCAGTCGGACGGGGGATAGCACAGATACGCAGTATTTT NA 15 TRBJ2-3 TRBV4-1 many
CASSPWTANEKLFF TGTGCCAGCAGCCCCTGGACAGCTAATGAAAAACTGTTTTTT NA 14 TRBJ1-4 TRBV3-1 NA
CAILKRLAGDNEQFF TGTGCCATCCTGAAACGACTAGCGGGTGACAATGAGCAGTTCTTC TRBD2 15 TRBJ2-1 TRBV10-3 NA
CASSAPGQPNTDTQYF TGTGCCAGCAGCGCCCCGGGACAACCAAACACAGATACGCAGTATTTT NA 16 TRBJ2-3 TRBV7-6 NA
CSARGRGQSQETQYF TGCAGTGCTAGAGGGCGGGGACAGAGCCAAGAGACCCAGTACTTC NA 15 TRBJ2-5 TRBV20-1 many
CASSPSGSYEQYF TGTGCCAGCTCACCCAGTGGCAGCTACGAGCAGTACTTC NA 13 TRBJ2-7 TRBV18 NA
CASSKDRGARDTQYF TGTGCCAGCAGTAAGGACAGGGGAGCTAGGGATACGCAGTATTTT TRBD1 15 TRBJ2-3 TRBV28 few
CASSRTSQETQYF TGTGCCAGCAGCCGGACTAGCCAAGAGACCCAGTACTTC TRBD2 13 TRBJ2-5 TRBV13 few
CASSVGGGVSTDTQYF TGTGCCAGCAGCGTAGGTGGCGGGGTGAGCACAGATACGCAGTATTTT NA 16 TRBJ2-3 TRBV9 NA
CASSPAGTGNYEQYF TGTGCCAGCAGTCCAGCCGGGACAGGGAATTACGAGCAGTACTTC TRBD1 15 TRBJ2-7 TRBV28 NA
CSARDPFRDTEAFF TGCAGTGCTAGAGATCCATTTAGGGACACTGAAGCTTTCTTT NA 14 TRBJ1-1 TRBV20-1 few
CASSQAVGGPIANEQFF TGTGCCAGCAGCCAAGCTGTGGGGGGGCCAATAGCGAATGAGCAGTTCTTC NA 17 TRBJ2-1 TRBV14 many
CASSSLEGGKLFF TGTGCCAGCAGCTCACTAGAGGGCGGAAAACTGTTTTTT NA 13 TRBJ1-4 TRBV7-9 many
CASSVWAGSSTDTQYF TGTGCCAGCAGCGTATGGGCGGGGAGTAGCACAGATACGCAGTATTTT NA 16 TRBJ2-3 TRBV7-2 many
CASSISGGSTDTQYF TGTGCCAGCAGTATCAGCGGGGGGTCCACGGATACGCAGTATTTT TRBD2 15 TRBJ2-3 TRBV6-1 NA
CATRGQGKVGELFF TGTGCCACCCGAGGACAGGGGAAGGTCGGGGAGCTGTTTTTT TRBD1 14 TRBJ2-2 TRBV19 NA
CASSASRGGTDTQYF TGTGCCAGCAGTGCCTCCAGGGGAGGCACAGATACGCAGTATTTT NA 15 TRBJ2-3 TRBV2 NA
CASKISWLLANEKLFF TGTGCCAGCAAAATCTCTTGGTTGCTGGCTAATGAAAAACTGTTTTTT NA 16 TRBJ1-4 TRBV6-5 NA
CASLVHNEQFF TGTGCCAGCCTTGTCCACAATGAGCAGTTCTTC NA 11 TRBJ2-1 TRBV2 few
CASSYDSYEQYF TGTGCCAGCAGCTACGACAGCTACGAGCAGTACTTC NA 12 TRBJ2-7 TRBV11-1 few
CASSPPDSTEAFF TGTGCCAGCTCACCGCCGGACAGCACTGAAGCTTTCTTT NA 13 TRBJ1-1 TRBV18 once
CASSSSGGRDTQYF TGTGCCAGCAGCTCCAGCGGGGGAAGAGATACGCAGTATTTT TRBD2 14 TRBJ2-3 TRBV7-9 many
CASTPGQGSPLHF TGTGCCAGCACCCCAGGGCAGGGATCACCCCTCCACTTT NA 13 TRBJ1-6 TRBV25-1 few
CASSLVDRRADTQYF TGCGCCAGCAGCTTGGTGGATAGGCGGGCAGATACGCAGTATTTT NA 15 TRBJ2-3 TRBV5-1 once
CASSIGTTNEKLFF TGTGCCAGTAGTATCGGGACCACGAATGAAAAACTGTTTTTT NA 14 TRBJ1-4 TRBV19 few
CASSPVAGGPGGTDTQYF TGTGCCAGCAGTCCGGTAGCGGGGGGGCCGGGTGGTACAGATACGCAGTATTTT TRBD2 18 TRBJ2-3 TRBV12-3/TRBV12-4 NA
CASHQGNQPQHF TGTGCCAGCCATCAGGGGAATCAGCCCCAGCATTTT NA 12 TRBJ1-5 TRBV6-2/TRBV6-3 NA
CASSEAGAYNSPLHF TGTGCCAGCAGTGAAGCGGGGGCCTATAATTCACCCCTCCACTTT NA 15 TRBJ1-6 TRBV25-1 few
CSVEDVDRVEQFF TGCAGCGTTGAAGATGTTGACAGGGTTGAGCAGTTCTTC TRBD1 13 TRBJ2-1 TRBV29-1 few
CASSYEDPSTATIYF TGTGCCAGCAGTTATGAAGACCCCTCCACGGCCACCATATATTTT NA 15 TRBJ1-3 TRBV6-6 few
CSVGSNTEAFF TGCAGCGTTGGATCTAACACTGAAGCTTTCTTT NA 11 TRBJ1-1 TRBV29-1 few
CASSVMWNEQFF TGTGCCAGCAGCGTCATGTGGAATGAGCAGTTCTTC NA 12 TRBJ2-1 TRBV9 NA
CASSQDRGGPDTQYF TGTGCCAGCAGCCAAGATCGCGGGGGACCAGATACGCAGTATTTT TRBD2 15 TRBJ2-3 TRBV14 NA
CASSSEAAGELFF TGTGCCAGCAGCTCAGAAGCCGCAGGGGAGCTGTTTTTT NA 13 TRBJ2-2 TRBV7-6 few
CAWSVRGAIGDTQYF TGTGCCTGGAGTGTACGCGGGGCAATAGGGGATACGCAGTATTTT NA 15 TRBJ2-3 TRBV30 NA
CSLKLAGNTDTQYF TGCAGTCTTAAGCTAGCGGGGAACACAGATACGCAGTATTTT TRBD2 14 TRBJ2-3 TRBV20-1 NA
CASSHRGQGRTEAFF TGTGCCAGCAGCCACCGAGGACAGGGGAGAACTGAAGCTTTCTTT TRBD1 15 TRBJ1-1 TRBV14 few
CSVDRARANTEAFF TGCAGCGTTGATCGTGCCAGGGCGAACACTGAAGCTTTCTTT NA 14 TRBJ1-1 TRBV29-1 NA
CASSIEGVGEQYF TGCGCCAGCAGCATAGAGGGAGTGGGCGAGCAGTACTTC NA 13 TRBJ2-7 TRBV5-1 NA
CASSAPTANTEAFF TGTGCCAGCAGTGCACCGACAGCGAACACTGAAGCTTTCTTT NA 14 TRBJ1-1 TRBV6-1 NA
CSARAYGGPGNTIYF TGCAGTGCTAGAGCTTATGGCGGACCTGGAAACACCATATATTTT NA 15 TRBJ1-3 TRBV20-1 few